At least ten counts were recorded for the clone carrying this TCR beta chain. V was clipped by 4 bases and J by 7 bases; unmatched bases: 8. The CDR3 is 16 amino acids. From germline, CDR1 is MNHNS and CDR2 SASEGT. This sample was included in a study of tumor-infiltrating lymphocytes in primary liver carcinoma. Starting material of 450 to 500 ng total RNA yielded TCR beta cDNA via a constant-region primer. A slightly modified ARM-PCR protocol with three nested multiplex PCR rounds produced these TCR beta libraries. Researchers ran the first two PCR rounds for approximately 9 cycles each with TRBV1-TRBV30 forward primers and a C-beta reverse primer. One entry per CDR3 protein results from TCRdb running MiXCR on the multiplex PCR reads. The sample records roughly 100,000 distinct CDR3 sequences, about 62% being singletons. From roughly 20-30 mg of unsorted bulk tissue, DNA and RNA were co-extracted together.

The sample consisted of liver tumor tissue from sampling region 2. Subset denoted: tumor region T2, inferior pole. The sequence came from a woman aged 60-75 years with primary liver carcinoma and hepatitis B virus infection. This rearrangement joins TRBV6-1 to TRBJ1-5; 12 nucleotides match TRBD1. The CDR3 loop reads CASSARDRGRRQPQHF. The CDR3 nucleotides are TGTGCCAGCAGTGCCCGGGACAGGGGGCGCCGGCAGCCCCAGCATTTT.